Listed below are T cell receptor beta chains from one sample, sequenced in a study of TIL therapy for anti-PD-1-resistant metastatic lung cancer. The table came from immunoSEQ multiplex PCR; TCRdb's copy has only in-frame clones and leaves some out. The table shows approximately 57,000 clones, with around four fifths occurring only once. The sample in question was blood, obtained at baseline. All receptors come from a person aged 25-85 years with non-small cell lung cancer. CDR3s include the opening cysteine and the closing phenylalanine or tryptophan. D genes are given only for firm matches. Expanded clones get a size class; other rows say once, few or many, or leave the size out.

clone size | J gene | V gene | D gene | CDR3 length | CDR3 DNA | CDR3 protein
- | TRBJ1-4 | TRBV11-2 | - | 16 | TGTGCCAGCAGCTTACTAGGCGGGGCAACTAATGAAAAACTGTTTTTT | CASSLLGGATNEKLFF
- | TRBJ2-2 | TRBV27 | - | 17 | TGTGCCAGCAGTCCTGTACGCGGGGCAGTCAACACCGGGGAGCTGTTTTTT | CASSPVRGAVNTGELFF
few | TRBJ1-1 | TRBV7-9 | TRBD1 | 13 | TGTGCCAGCAGCCTGACAGGGGGCACTGAAGCTTTCTTT | CASSLTGGTEAFF
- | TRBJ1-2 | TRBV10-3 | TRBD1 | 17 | TGTGCCATCAGTGAGTCAGGACAGGGGGCTATCGGCCATGGCTACACCTTC | CAISESGQGAIGHGYTF
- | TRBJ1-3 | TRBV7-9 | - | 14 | TGTGCCAGCAGCAAAGGAGGTGGACGGGGCACCATATATTTT | CASSKGGGRGTIYF
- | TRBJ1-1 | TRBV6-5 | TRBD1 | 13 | TGTGCCAGCAGTTTTACAGGGGGCACTGAAGCTTTCTTT | CASSFTGGTEAFF
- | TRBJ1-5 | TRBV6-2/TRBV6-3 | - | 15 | TGTGCCAGCAGTTACTCCAGGGTCGGCAATCAGCCCCAGCATTTT | CASSYSRVGNQPQHF
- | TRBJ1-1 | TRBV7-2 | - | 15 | TGTGCCAGCAGCTTCTCAAACAGGGTCGGGGTAGGAGCTTTCTTT | CASSFSNRVGVGAFF
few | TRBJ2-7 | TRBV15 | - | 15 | TGTGCCACCAGCAGAGAGGGTAACAGGCCCTACGAGCAGTACTTC | CATSREGNRPYEQYF
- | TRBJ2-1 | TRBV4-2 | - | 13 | TGTGCCAGCAGCCATTTACGAGGCAGCGAGCAGTTCTTC | CASSHLRGSEQFF
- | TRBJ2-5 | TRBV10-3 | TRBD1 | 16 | TGTGCCATCAGTGCCACAGGGCGGCCGACAGGGGAGACCCAGTACTTC | CAISATGRPTGETQYF
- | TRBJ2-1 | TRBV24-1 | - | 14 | TGTGCCACCAGTGCCCCCGGGGAAATGGGGGAGCAGTTCTTC | CATSAPGEMGEQFF
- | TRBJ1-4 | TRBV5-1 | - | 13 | TGCGCCAGCAGCTTGCGGGGCGATGAAAAACTGTTTTTT | CASSLRGDEKLFF
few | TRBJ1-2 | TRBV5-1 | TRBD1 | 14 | TGCGCCAGCAGCTTCGACAGGGGAGTCTATGGCTACACCTTC | CASSFDRGVYGYTF
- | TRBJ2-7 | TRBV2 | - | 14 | TGTGCCAGCAGTGAACGGGGTACCTCCTACGAGCAGTACTTC | CASSERGTSYEQYF
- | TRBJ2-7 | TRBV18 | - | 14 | TGTGCCAGCTCACAGGGGACTCTAGCCATCGAGCAGTACTTC | CASSQGTLAIEQYF
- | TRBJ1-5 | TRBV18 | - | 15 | TGTGCCAGCTCACTCCTGGACGGGGTTGGAGGGCCCCAGCATTTT | CASSLLDGVGGPQHF
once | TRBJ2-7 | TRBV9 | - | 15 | TGTGCCAGCAGCGTAGGGCCGGACGGTTCCTACGAGCAGTACTTC | CASSVGPDGSYEQYF
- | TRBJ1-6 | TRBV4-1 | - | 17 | TGCGCCAGCAGCCAAGTCTTCGGGGGACAATATAATTCACCCCTCCACTTT | CASSQVFGGQYNSPLHF
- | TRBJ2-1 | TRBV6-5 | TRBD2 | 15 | TGTGCCAGCAGACGGACTAGCGGGGGGGCAAGTGAGCAGTTCTTC | CASRRTSGGASEQFF
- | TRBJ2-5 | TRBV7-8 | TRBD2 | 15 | TGTGCCAGCAGCTACACGCGGGGGGGCCAAGAGACCCAGTACTTC | CASSYTRGGQETQYF
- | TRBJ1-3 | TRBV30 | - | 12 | TGTGCCTGGAGTGGCAGTGGAAACACCATATATTTT | CAWSGSGNTIYF
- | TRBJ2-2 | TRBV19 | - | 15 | TGTGCCAGTAGTATTGGGGGTTCGAACACCGGGGAGCTGTTTTTT | CASSIGGSNTGELFF
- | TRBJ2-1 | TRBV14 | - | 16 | TGTGCCAGCAGCCAAGTAGGGGTTAGCTCCTACAATGAGCAGTTCTTC | CASSQVGVSSYNEQFF
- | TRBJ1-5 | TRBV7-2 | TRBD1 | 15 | TGTGCCAGCAGCCTTCTCGGGACAGGGTCCGGGCCCCAGCATTTT | CASSLLGTGSGPQHF
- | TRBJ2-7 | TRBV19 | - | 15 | TGTGCCAGTAGTATAGGGGGGACCCCCTCCTACGAGCAGTACTTC | CASSIGGTPSYEQYF
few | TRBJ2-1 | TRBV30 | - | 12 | TGTGCCTTGATTGGAGGGTTCGGTGAGCAGTTCTTC | CALIGGFGEQFF
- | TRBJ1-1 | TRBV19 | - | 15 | TGTGCCAGTAGTATTACGCCGGGACTGAACACTGAAGCTTTCTTT | CASSITPGLNTEAFF
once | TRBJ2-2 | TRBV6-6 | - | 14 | TGTGCCAGCACCGGGCAGACGAACACCGGGGAGCTGTTTTTT | CASTGQTNTGELFF
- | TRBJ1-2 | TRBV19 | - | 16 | TGTGCCAGTAGTATCCCCTACAGGACAAACGTCTATGGCTACACCTTC | CASSIPYRTNVYGYTF
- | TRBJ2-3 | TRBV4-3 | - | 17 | TGCGCCAGCAGCCAGGGTTTGAGGGGGGGAACCAAGGATACGCAGTATTTT | CASSQGLRGGTKDTQYF
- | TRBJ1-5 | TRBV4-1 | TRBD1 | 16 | TGCGCCAGCAGCCAGCCCGGGACAGGACCTAATCAGCCCCAGCATTTT | CASSQPGTGPNQPQHF
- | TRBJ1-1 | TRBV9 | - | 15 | TGTGCCAGCAGCGTCGAGGGCAGCCTGAACACTGAAGCTTTCTTT | CASSVEGSLNTEAFF
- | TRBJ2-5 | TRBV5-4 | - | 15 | TGTGCCAGCAGCCTGGACGGGGGGCGCCTGGAGACCCAGTACTTC | CASSLDGGRLETQYF
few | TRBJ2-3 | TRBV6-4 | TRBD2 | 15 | TGTGCCAGCAGTGATAGCGGGGGGGCGTCAGATACGCAGTATTTT | CASSDSGGASDTQYF
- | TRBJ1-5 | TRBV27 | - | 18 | TGTGCCAGCAGGGGCACGATAGACGGAAGAAAAGGCAATCAGCCCCAGCATTTT | CASRGTIDGRKGNQPQHF
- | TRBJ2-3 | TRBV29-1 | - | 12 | TGCAGCGTCGAGAGGGACACAGATACGCAGTATTTT | CSVERDTDTQYF
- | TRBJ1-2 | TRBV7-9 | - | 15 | TGTGCCAGCAGCCCGGAATTCGCAGATAACTATGGCTACACCTTC | CASSPEFADNYGYTF
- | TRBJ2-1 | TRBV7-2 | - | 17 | TGTGCCAGCAGCTTAGACCCCCTAGCGCGATCCTACAATGAGCAGTTCTTC | CASSLDPLARSYNEQFF
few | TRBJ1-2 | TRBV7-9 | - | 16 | TGTGCCAGCAGCCCGTCGGGGTCACAGGGCAACTATGGCTACACCTTC | CASSPSGSQGNYGYTF
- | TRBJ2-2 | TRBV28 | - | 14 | TGTGCCAGCAGTTTAATTAGAACAACCGGGGAGCTGTTTTTT | CASSLIRTTGELFF
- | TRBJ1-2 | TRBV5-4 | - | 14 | TGTGCCAGCAGCCCCGTTGGGGGTAACTATGGCTACACCTTC | CASSPVGGNYGYTF
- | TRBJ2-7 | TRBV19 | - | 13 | TGTGCCACCCGGGAAGGGGTTTCGTACGAGCAGTACTTC | CATREGVSYEQYF
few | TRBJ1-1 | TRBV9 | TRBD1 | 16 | TGTGCCAGCAGCCCTAGGGACAGGGGGCAAAGGACTGAAGCTTTCTTT | CASSPRDRGQRTEAFF